A single sample is the source of the 14 T cell receptor beta chains below, sequenced in a study of cytomegalovirus exposure and HLA in healthy donors. Use of 60 Vbeta and 13 Jbeta primers characterized the PCR. Data came from immunoSEQ multiplex PCR; TCRdb stores just in-frame clones and leaves some out. The sample comprises about 160,000 clones, roughly four fifths of which are singletons, and more than 1.2% rests with the top ten. The sample taken for sequencing was PBMCs. All receptors derive from a man in his sixties in good health and CMV-seronegative.

V is TRBV18 and J is TRBJ2-7, with 11 nucleotides matching TRBD1. The CDR3 totals 15 residues. The V gene's germline CDR1 is KGHSH and CDR2 LQKENI. V shed 2 bases and J 3 bases; nucleotides not matched to a gene: 3. The CDR3 DNA sequence: TGTGCCAGCTCACCAGGGACAGGGGGAATCTACGAGCAGTACTTC. Translating it yields CASSPGTGGIYEQYF.

This chain connects TRBV10-3 to TRBJ2-1; TRBD2 aligns across 11 bases. Trimming at V came to 6 bases and at J to 3 bases, leaving 4 bases not matched to a gene. The CDR3 loop spans 15 amino acids. The germline CDR1 and CDR2 sequences are ENHRY and SYGVKD. Here the CDR3 reads CAISGLAGVYNEQFF. CDR3 in DNA: TGTGCCATCAGCGGACTAGCGGGTGTCTACAATGAGCAGTTCTTC.

A single count supports this clone. The chain links TRBV6-5 to TRBJ2-3, with no clear D. This CDR3 contains 14 residues. Germline V gene lookup returns CDR1 MNHEY and CDR2 SVGAGI. V lost 0 bases and J 1 base, leaving 5 bases between the germline ends. The CDR3 reads CASSYSHGTDTQYF. In nucleotides, the CDR3 is TGTGCCAGCAGTTACTCCCATGGCACAGATACGCAGTATTTT.

The rearrangement joins TRBV9 to TRBJ2-7, with D perhaps matching TRBD1 (5 bases). The CDR3 extends over 15 amino acids. Germline V gene data show CDR1 as SGDLS and CDR2 as YYNGEE. V lost 0 bases and J 2 bases, leaving 12 bases between the germline ends. The CDR3 DNA reads TGTGCCAGCAGCGTAGGATCAGGGTACCCCTACGAGCAGTACTTC. Residues: CASSVGSGYPYEQYF.

The rearrangement joins TRBV4-3 to TRBJ1-4; D remains ambiguous. The CDR3 has 16 amino acids. The germline gives CDR1 LGHNA, CDR2 YSLEER. Trimming took 0 bases from V and 8 from J, leaving 16 bases between them. CDR3 sequence: CASSQDLAGDGEKLFF. CDR3 coding DNA: TGCGCCAGCAGCCAAGATCTGGCGGGTGACGGGGAAAAACTGTTTTTT.

The chain combines TRBV29-1 with TRBJ2-1; the D is unclear. This CDR3 has 15 residues. V lost 1 base to trimming and J lost 1 base, with 11 bases between them. CDR1 and CDR2 (germline): SQVTM, ANQGSEA. In nucleotides, the CDR3 is TGCAGCGTTGAAGGATCGGCGGAATCCTACAATGAGCAGTTCTTC. Its translation is CSVEGSAESYNEQFF.

The gene calls are TRBV4-3 and TRBJ2-5; TRBD1 aligns across 11 bases. Germline trimming cut 0 bases from V and 11 bases from J; bases unmatched to any gene: 11. Germline V lookup: CDR1 LGHNA, CDR2 YSLEER. The CDR3 length is 16 residues. As DNA, the CDR3 is TGCGCCAGCAGCCAAGATACTGGACAGGGGGCGAGTGAGCAGTACTTC. It encodes CASSQDTGQGASEQYF.

This sequence joins TRBV5-1 and TRBJ2-7, with 8 bases lining up with TRBD1. CDR1 is SGHRS, CDR2 YFSETQ, per germline. The junction had 17 bases not matched to a gene; V was cut back by 7 bases and J by 2 bases. The CDR3 has 17 amino acids. The DNA of the CDR3 is TGCGCCAGCCGACCTAGTAGAGGACAGGGTATTCCCTACGAGCAGTACTTC. This sequence encodes CASRPSRGQGIPYEQYF.

This chain connects TRBV7-8 to TRBJ2-5; 11 positions match TRBD1. The germline V gene encodes CDR1 SGHVS and CDR2 FQNEAQ. The CDR3 contains 17 residues. Trimming took 5 bases from V and 2 from J; bases not matched to a gene: 10. CDR3 residues: CASSPRSGTGGQETQYF. The DNA of the CDR3 is TGTGCCAGCAGCCCAAGGTCCGGGACAGGGGGACAAGAGACCCAGTACTTC.

The sample holds a few counts of this clone. The chain uses TRBV9 and TRBJ2-3, with D possibly being TRBD1 (5 bases). This CDR3 contains 16 residues. Germline V gene lookup returns CDR1 SGDLS and CDR2 YYNGEE. V was pared by 3 bases and J by 1 base, with 15 bases between. CDR3 DNA sequence: TGTGCCAGCAGCGCCCCAGGGCTTGGGGGCACAGATACGCAGTATTTT. This translates into CASSAPGLGGTDTQYF.

This chain connects TRBV10-1 to TRBJ1-1; 11 bases agree with TRBD1. Germline V gives CDR1 WNHNN, CDR2 SYGVQD (reference sequence). This CDR3 region has 15 residues. Trimming took 9 bases from V and 3 from J; bases not matched to a gene: 9. CDR3 bases: TGCGCCAGGGAAACGGGACAGGGGGGAGACACTGAAGCTTTCTTT. This codes for CARETGQGGDTEAFF.

The chain employs TRBV7-9 and TRBJ1-2; TRBD1 aligns across 11 bases. Germline lookup yields CDR1 SEHNR and CDR2 FQNEAQ (reference sequence). The CDR3 consists of 15 residues. V trimming: 1 base; J trimming: 8 bases; junction bases outside the gene matches: 6. The CDR3: CASSLEDRGRNGYTF. The CDR3 DNA sequence: TGTGCCAGCAGCTTAGAGGACAGGGGGCGAAACGGCTACACCTTC. The whole variable domain, filled in from reference TRBV7-9 and TRBJ1-2, reads DTGVSQNPRHKITKRGQNVTFRCDPISEHNRLYWYRQTLGQGPEFLTYFQNEAQLEKSRLLSDRFSAERPKGSFSTLEIQRTEQGDSAMYLCASSLEDRGRNGYTFGSGTRLTVV.

The chain joins TRBV7-2 to TRBJ1-6; possible D gene TRBD1, 6 bases. The CDR3 covers 15 residues. V gave up 6 bases and J gave up 6 bases, with 15 bases separating them. The germline V gene encodes CDR1 SGHTA and CDR2 FQGNSA. The chain's CDR3 is CASRLQGILNSPLHF. The DNA of the CDR3 is TGTGCCAGCAGACTCCAGGGGATACTTAATTCACCCCTCCACTTT. Combining the CDR3 with reference TRBV7-2 and TRBJ1-6 gives the whole variable domain GAGVSQSPSNKVTEKGKDVELRCDPISGHTALYWYRQSLGQGLEFLIYFQGNSAPDKSGLPSDRFSAERTGGSVSTLTIQRTQQEDSAVYLCASRLQGILNSPLHFGNGTRLTVT.

A single count supports this clone. V usage is TRBV28 and J usage is TRBJ2-7; 7 bases align to TRBD2. V trimming: 3 bases; J trimming: 3 bases; junction bases outside the gene matches: 8. CDR3 length: 15 amino acids. The germline CDR1 and CDR2 sequences are MDHEN and SYDVKM. CDR3 bases: TGTGCCAGCAGTTTTCCTCCGGGGGGAGTCTACGAGCAGTACTTC. Protein: CASSFPPGGVYEQYF.